Shown below are 5 T cell receptor beta chains from a single sample sequenced in a study of T cell changes during pregnancy in multiple sclerosis. Using immunoSEQ multiplex PCR, the repertoire was profiled, and TCRdb retains in-frame clones only, with some absent. In the table there are tens of thousands of clones, over 85% of which are singletons. The input for sequencing was peripheral blood, taken in the third trimester of pregnancy. These TCRs come from a female donor with multiple sclerosis, enrolled in a pregnancy study.

The chain employs TRBV7-3 and TRBJ1-5; D unclear. The germline V gene has CDR1 SGHTA and CDR2 FQGTGA. This CDR3 region has 13 residues. Trimming removed 3 bases from V and 2 bases from J, with 5 bases in between. CDR3 bases: TGTGCCAGCAGCTTGAGCCGCAATCAGCCCCAGCATTTT. It codes for CASSLSRNQPQHF.

This chain uses TRBV2 with TRBJ2-3; TRBD2 matches at 13 bases. V was clipped by 4 bases and J by 4 bases; unmatched bases: 2. The CDR3 totals 15 residues. Germline CDR1 and CDR2: SNHLY and FYNNEI. The CDR3 coding sequence is TGTGCCAGCAGTGGGGGGACTAGCGGGGCAGATACGCAGTATTTT. Its translation is CASSGGTSGADTQYF.

The rearrangement joins TRBV10-3 to TRBJ1-4, with D hard to call. Germline V gene lookup returns CDR1 ENHRY and CDR2 SYGVKD. The CDR3 extends over 14 amino acids. The V end lost 2 bases, the J end lost 6 bases, and 10 bases lay between the germline ends. CDR3 loop: CAISEGLRDEKLFF. The CDR3 coding sequence is TGTGCCATCAGTGAGGGGCTCCGAGATGAAAAACTGTTTTTT.

This chain links TRBV28 with TRBJ2-3, with D unresolved. V was trimmed by 5 bases and J by 6 bases, leaving 12 bases between them. The CDR3 extends over 13 amino acids. Germline V gene lookup returns CDR1 MDHEN and CDR2 SYDVKM. The CDR3: CASSPQLEDTQYF. CDR3 nucleotides: TGTGCCAGCAGTCCCCAATTGGAGGATACGCAGTATTTT. The complete variable domain, with remaining parts taken from reference TRBV28 and TRBJ2-3, reads DVKVTQSSRYLVKRTGEKVFLECVQDMDHENMFWYRQDPGLGLRLIYFSYDVKMKEKGDIPEGYSVSREKKERFSLILESASTNQTSMYLCASSPQLEDTQYFGPGTRLTVL.

The chain recombines TRBV5-1 with TRBJ1-1; D is ambiguous. V lost 0 bases, J lost 8 bases, and 5 bases lay in between. The CDR3 has 11 amino acids. Germline lookup yields CDR1 SGHRS and CDR2 YFSETQ. Written as DNA, the CDR3 is TGCGCCAGCAGCTTGGCCGGGGAAGCTTTCTTT. Protein: CASSLAGEAFF.